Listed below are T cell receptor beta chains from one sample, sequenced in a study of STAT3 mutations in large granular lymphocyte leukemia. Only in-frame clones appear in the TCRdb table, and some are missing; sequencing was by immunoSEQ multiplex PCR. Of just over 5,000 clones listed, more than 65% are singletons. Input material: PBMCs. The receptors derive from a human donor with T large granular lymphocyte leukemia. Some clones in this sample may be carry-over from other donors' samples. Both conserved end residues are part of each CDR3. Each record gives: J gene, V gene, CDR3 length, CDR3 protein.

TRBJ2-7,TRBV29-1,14,CSVASGNEGYEQYF
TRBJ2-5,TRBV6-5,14,CASRQSSPGETQYF
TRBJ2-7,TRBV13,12,CASSRTLYEQYF
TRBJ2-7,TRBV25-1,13,CASSRGKNYEQYF
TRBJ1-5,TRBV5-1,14,CASSLTGGNQPQHF
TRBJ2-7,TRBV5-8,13,CASSLAEGYEQYF
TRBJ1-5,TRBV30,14,CAWSVPGYGQPQHF
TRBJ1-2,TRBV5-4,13,CASSAGTGSGYTF
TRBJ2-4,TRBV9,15,CASSGGSFAKNIQYF
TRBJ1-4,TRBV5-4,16,CASSLGGRGRAEKLFF
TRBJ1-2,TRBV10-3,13,CAISEPGHYGYTF
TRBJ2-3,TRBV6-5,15,CASSYSSVLGDTQYF
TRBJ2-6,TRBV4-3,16,CASSQESSSGANVLTF
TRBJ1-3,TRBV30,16,CAWSVGTGVYGNTIYF
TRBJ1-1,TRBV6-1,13,CASSEKGELEAFF
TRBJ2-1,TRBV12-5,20,CASGLASQTLAGQSYNEQFF
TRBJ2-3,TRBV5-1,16,CASSIGQSASTDTQYF
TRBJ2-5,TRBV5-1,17,CASSLAGGNNYQETQYF
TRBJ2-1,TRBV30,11,CAWSQDSEQFF
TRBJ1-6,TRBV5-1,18,CASSRGWKESSYNSPLHF
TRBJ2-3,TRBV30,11,CAWNLRDTQYF
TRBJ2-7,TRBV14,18,CASSRPQGEGQRFYEQYF
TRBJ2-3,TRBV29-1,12,CSVEGIADTQYF
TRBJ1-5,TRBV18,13,CASSRGNTQPQHF
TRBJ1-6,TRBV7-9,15,CASSLITEGYSPLHF
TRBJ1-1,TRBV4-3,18,CASSQDFPPSVRNTEAFF
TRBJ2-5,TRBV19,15,CASSIAGVRTETQYF
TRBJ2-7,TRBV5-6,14,CASTPGGDGNEQYF
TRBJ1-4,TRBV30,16,CAWSPSDWDLNEKLFF
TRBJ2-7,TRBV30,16,CAWSVHGTGSSYEQYF
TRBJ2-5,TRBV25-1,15,CASRQDRGSLGTQYF
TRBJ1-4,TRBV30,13,CAWSGRQGEKLFF
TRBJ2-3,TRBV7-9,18,CASSLVPGLVLSTDTQYF
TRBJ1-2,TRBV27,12,CASSKGDYGYTF